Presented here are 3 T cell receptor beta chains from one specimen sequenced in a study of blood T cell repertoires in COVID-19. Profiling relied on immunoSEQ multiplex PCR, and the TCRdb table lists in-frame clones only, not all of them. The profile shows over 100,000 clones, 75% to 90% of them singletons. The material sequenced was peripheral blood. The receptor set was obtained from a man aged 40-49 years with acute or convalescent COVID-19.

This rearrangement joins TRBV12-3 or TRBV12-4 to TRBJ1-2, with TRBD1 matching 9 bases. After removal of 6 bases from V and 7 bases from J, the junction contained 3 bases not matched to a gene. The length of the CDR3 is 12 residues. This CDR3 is CASSTGGFGYTF. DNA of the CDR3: TGTGCCAGCAGCACAGGGGGCTTTGGCTACACCTTC.

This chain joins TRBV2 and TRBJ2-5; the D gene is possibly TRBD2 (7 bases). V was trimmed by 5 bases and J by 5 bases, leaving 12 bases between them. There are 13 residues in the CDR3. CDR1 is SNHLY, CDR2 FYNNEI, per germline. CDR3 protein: CASSLRGGETQYF. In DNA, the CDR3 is TGTGCCAGCAGTCTCAGGGGAGGGGAGACCCAGTACTTC.

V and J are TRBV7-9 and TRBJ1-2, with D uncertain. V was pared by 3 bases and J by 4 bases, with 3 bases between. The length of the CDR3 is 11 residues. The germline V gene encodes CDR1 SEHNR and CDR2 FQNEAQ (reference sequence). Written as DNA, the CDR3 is TGTGCCAGCAGCTTGGCCTATGGCTACACCTTC. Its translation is CASSLAYGYTF. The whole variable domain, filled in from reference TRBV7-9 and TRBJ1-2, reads DTGVSQNPRHKITKRGQNVTFRCDPISEHNRLYWYRQTLGQGPEFLTYFQNEAQLEKSRLLSDRFSAERPKGSFSTLEIQRTEQGDSAMYLCASSLAYGYTFGSGTRLTVV.